This T cell receptor beta chain was found in a study of T cells in Graves' hyperthyroidism and ophthalmopathy (dated by TCRdb to between 2017 and 2020). With respect to the entire study: Peripheral blood samples were taken at the time of initial diagnosis, prior to any treatment. A discovery cohort of about a hundred patients, approximately 45 with Graves' ophthalmopathy and 55 to 60 with stable Graves' hyperthyroidism, was used to find distinguishing TCR V-J signatures. TCR Vbeta CDR3 sequencing of approximately 140 peripheral blood samples (under 45 ophthalmopathy, about 75 hyperthyroidism and roughly 17 progressor patients) is reported in the paper. For training and testing, the 100 or so patients in the discovery cohort were randomly divided in a 7:3 ratio. After blood sampling, hyperthyroidism patients were treated with methimazole at a starting dose of 30 mg daily, and ophthalmopathy patients were treated with high-dose intravenous methylprednisolone. Thyroid tissue and blood T-cell repertoires from roughly 6 Graves' hyperthyroidism patients were also compared in the study. Prospective prediction of ophthalmopathy was tested in an independent validation cohort consisting of under 20 hyperthyroidism patients and some 17 patients who later progressed to ophthalmopathy.

The germline V gene provides CDR1 SGHTA and CDR2 FQGTGA. Its CDR3 holds 16 amino acids, cysteine through phenylalanine. Of all the DNA, just the CDR3 is kept, 48 bases in frame from base 1. At the junction V is shortened by 5 bases and J by 3 bases; bases outside the gene matches: 8. Ophthalmopathy patients had moderately to severely active disease, with a Clinical Activity Score of 3 or more, a NOSPECS grade of 4 or more, and a disease duration of less than 3 months. Any patient with an uncontrolled infection, another autoimmune disease, pregnancy or lactation was excluded. Clinical symptoms, serum thyroxine and TRAb, thyroid ultrasound, and orbital computed tomography formed the basis for the diagnoses. Ficoll-Paque density gradient centrifugation was used to isolate PBMCs from approximately 10 ml of fresh peripheral blood. Trizol reagent was used to extract total RNA, and RNA quality was then checked on an Agilent 2100 Bioanalyzer.

This clonotype was recorded many times. The antigen it binds to is not known. Base qualities are missing; no much larger clone stands one base away. Here is what the overall study found, with its caveats: Sample size was not statistically predetermined, and investigators were not blinded to group allocation. In validation, the model predicted progression to ophthalmopathy a median of roughly 6.5 months before onset, with roughly 70% sensitivity and more than 72% specificity. Ophthalmopathy was separated from stable hyperthyroidism by a 13 V-J signature model, with 85% to 90% sensitivity and roughly 84% specificity obtained in cross-validation and 80%/75% obtained in testing. Most expanded thyroid clonotypes (frequency above 0.001) were also detected in blood, suggesting blood repertoires may reflect thyroid immune responses.

Amplification of TCR beta CDR3 regions was carried out from RNA transcripts. The TCR CDR3 was subjected to a first round of RT-PCR using the HTBI primer set and the Qiagen OneStep RT-PCR kit. The libraries were constructed in a second round of multiplex PCR and then size-selected and purified. Sequencing of the libraries was done on an Illumina HiSeq2000 using paired-end 100 bp reads. The paper's data handling went like this. SOAPnuke was used to process the raw data, throwing out any read that contained adapters or uncalled bases, had a mean Phred below 15, or lacked an exact constant-primer or identifier match. High-quality paired reads were merged with COPE v1.2.5, and unique nucleotide sequences were defined as clonotypes. Clonotypes were aligned to IMGT TRBV, TRBD and TRBJ reference segments using MiTCR v1.1. The analysis was restricted to V-J combinations with a frequency above 0.0001, which together covered just over 99% of the repertoires. A TCS score was defined as the ratio between F50 (clonal expansion) and ExV (chaos), using BLOSUM62-based TCRdist between CDR3 peptides within each V-J. Welch's t-statistics and random forest reduced 500 to 650 V-J features to roughly 13, which were used in a naive Bayes classifier (R e1071). Using fastp at Q25 and MiXCR, TCRdb reprocessed the public reads and kept productive beta chains. When rows share a CDR3 protein, they turn into one entry using the most common DNA and genes. The V and J calls were determined by TCRdb, not by the authors. The sample data list 490,000 or so distinct CDR3 sequences, and 16% of these were observed just once. The ten largest clones capture about 31% of the sample.

The chain joins TRBV7-3 to TRBJ2-2, and TRBD1 matches 8 of the central bases. The TCR was taken from a woman between 25 and 40 years old with Graves' ophthalmopathy. Source material: blood. This receptor has the CDR3 CASSALGQVYTGELFF. The DNA sequence follows: TGTGCCAGCAGCGCGCTGGGACAGGTCTACACCGGGGAGCTGTTTTTT. Outside the CDR3, residues come from the reference TRBV7-3 and TRBJ2-2 proteins, so the full variable domain is: GAGVSQTPSNKVTEKGKYVELRCDPISGHTALYWYRQSLGQGPEFLIYFQGTGAADDSGLPNDRFFAVRPEGSVSTLKIQRTERGDSAVYLCASSALGQVYTGELFFGEGSRLTVL.